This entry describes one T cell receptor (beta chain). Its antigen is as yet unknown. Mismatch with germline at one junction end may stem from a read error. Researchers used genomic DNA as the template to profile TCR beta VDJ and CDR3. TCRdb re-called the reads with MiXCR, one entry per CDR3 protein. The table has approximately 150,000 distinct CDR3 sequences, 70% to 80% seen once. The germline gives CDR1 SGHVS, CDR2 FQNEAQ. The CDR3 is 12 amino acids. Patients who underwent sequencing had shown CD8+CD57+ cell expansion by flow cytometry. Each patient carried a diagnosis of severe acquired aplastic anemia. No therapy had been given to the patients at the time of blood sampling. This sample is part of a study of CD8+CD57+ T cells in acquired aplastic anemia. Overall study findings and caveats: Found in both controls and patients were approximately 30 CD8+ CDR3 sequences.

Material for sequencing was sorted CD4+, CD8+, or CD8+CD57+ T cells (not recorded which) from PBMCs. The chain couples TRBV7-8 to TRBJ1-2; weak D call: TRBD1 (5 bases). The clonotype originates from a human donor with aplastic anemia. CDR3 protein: CASIGGVYGSTF. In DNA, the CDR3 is TGTGCCAGCATCGGGGGGGTCTATGGCTCCACCTTC.